This passage covers 31 T cell receptor beta chains from one sample sequenced in a study of cytomegalovirus exposure and HLA in healthy donors. Primers: 60 Vbeta forward and 13 Jbeta reverse. This table comes from immunoSEQ multiplex PCR, and its TCRdb copy is limited to in-frame clones, with some not included. The profile shows 150,000 to 200,000 clones, 77% of them singletons. The sample taken for sequencing was PBMCs. The receptors shown here come from a female donor in good health and CMV-seronegative.

The chain carries TRBV9 and TRBJ2-4, with TRBD1 as a possible D gene (5 bases). V gave up 0 bases and J gave up 5 bases, with 9 bases separating them. CDR3 length: 14 residues. Germline V gene data show CDR1 as SGDLS and CDR2 as YYNGEE. The CDR3 DNA reads TGTGCCAGCAGCGTAGGACAGAGAGAAAACATTCAGTACTTC. Its protein product is CASSVGQRENIQYF.

The V gene is TRBV28, the J gene TRBJ1-2; TRBD1 might be the D (5 bases). This CDR3 contains 11 residues. Trimming took 7 bases from V and 2 from J, leaving 5 bases between them. Germline V gene lookup returns CDR1 MDHEN and CDR2 SYDVKM. The CDR3 is CASTGNYGYTF. DNA for the CDR3: TGTGCCAGCACAGGGAACTATGGCTACACCTTC.

The chain links TRBV5-1 to TRBJ2-5; no firm D call. The CDR3 extends over 15 amino acids. Germline V lookup: CDR1 SGHRS, CDR2 YFSETQ. The ends were cut back, 3 bases at V and 3 bases at J, with 15 bases in the middle. CDR3 DNA sequence: TGCGCCAGCAGCTCGACACCTGCCCAGAAAGAGACCCAGTACTTC. This sequence encodes CASSSTPAQKETQYF.

J is TRBJ2-7 and V is TRBV19, with 11 bases aligning to TRBD1. Trimming took 9 bases from V and 2 from J; bases not matched to a gene: 6. Germline V gene data show CDR1 as LNHDA and CDR2 as SQIVND (reference sequence). The CDR3 totals 14 residues. The CDR3 DNA sequence: TGTGCCAGCACCGGACAGGGGGCGACCTACGAGCAGTACTTC. Translation gives CASTGQGATYEQYF.

This clone has a handful of counts. The chain joins TRBV7-2 to TRBJ1-6, with D possibly TRBD1 on 5 matching bases. The CDR3 runs to 15 residues. Germline CDR1 and CDR2: SGHTA and FQGNSA. V lost 1 base, J lost 9 bases, and 13 bases lay in between. CDR3: CASSLVWQGGSPLHF. CDR3 bases: TGTGCCAGCAGCTTAGTTTGGCAGGGTGGTTCACCCCTCCACTTT.

The CDR3 DNA sequence: TGTGCCAGTAGTCCGGGGACAGGGGCCAACCTAAACACTGAAGCTTTCTTT. This gives the protein CASSPGTGANLNTEAFF. The V call is TRBV19, the J call TRBJ1-1; 10 bases are shared with TRBD1. There are 17 residues in the CDR3. Germline CDR1 LNHDA, CDR2 SQIVND (reference sequence). V shed 5 bases, J shed 2 bases, and the junction held 11 bases outside the gene matches. Combining the CDR3 with reference TRBV19 and TRBJ1-1 gives the whole variable domain DGGITQSPKYLFRKEGQNVTLSCEQNLNHDAMYWYRQDPGQGLRLIYYSQIVNDFQKGDIAEGYSVSREKKESFPLTVTSAQKNPTAFYLCASSPGTGANLNTEAFFGQGTRLTVV.

This clone has a handful of counts. The V call is TRBV5-1, the J call TRBJ1-6, with D possibly being TRBD1 (5 bases). The V gene's germline CDR1 is SGHRS and CDR2 YFSETQ. V was pared by 0 bases and J by 6 bases, with 16 bases between. The CDR3 consists of 17 residues. CDR3 nucleotide sequence: TGCGCCAGCAGCTTGGGTCCGGGAGGGGAGCGTAATTCACCCCTCCACTTT. It specifies CASSLGPGGERNSPLHF.

The chain combines TRBV30 with TRBJ1-1; no reliable D call. V lost 0 bases and J 4 bases, leaving 15 bases between the germline ends. CDR3 length equals 15 residues. Germline CDR1 reads GTSNPN; CDR2 reads SVGIG (reference sequence). The CDR3 reads CAWSVLVGVGTEAFF. The CDR3 DNA is TGTGCCTGGAGTGTACTAGTCGGGGTAGGCACTGAAGCTTTCTTT.

The chain carries TRBV5-3 and TRBJ2-1, with 7 bases aligning to TRBD2. TRBV5-3 counts as an open reading frame of uncertain function. Unmatched junction bases numbered 8, after V lost 0 bases and J lost 8 bases. The CDR3 is 15 residues long. The CDR3 is CARSLAGREWHEQFF. The CDR3 bases are TGTGCCAGAAGCTTGGCCGGGCGGGAGTGGCATGAGCAGTTCTTC.

The chain couples TRBV7-8 to TRBJ1-5; 10 bases fit TRBD1. The CDR3 sequence is 15 residues long. Losses at the gene ends were 5 bases for V and 1 base for J; bases not matched to a gene: 2. Germline CDR1 and CDR2: SGHVS and FQNEAQ. The CDR3 region is CASSLTGGSNQPQHF. Written as DNA, the CDR3 is TGTGCCAGCAGCCTGACAGGGGGCAGCAATCAGCCCCAGCATTTT.

This clone was found a few times. The chain employs TRBV19 and TRBJ1-5; no reliable D call. V was clipped by 5 bases and J by 0 bases, with 14 bases between them. The CDR3 totals 16 residues. Germline V lookup: CDR1 LNHDA, CDR2 SQIVND (reference sequence). CDR3 DNA sequence: TGTGCCAGTAGTTCTTACACCCTTTATAGCAATCAGCCCCAGCATTTT. Translation gives CASSSYTLYSNQPQHF. The full variable domain, rest sourced from reference TRBV19 and TRBJ1-5, is DGGITQSPKYLFRKEGQNVTLSCEQNLNHDAMYWYRQDPGQGLRLIYYSQIVNDFQKGDIAEGYSVSREKKESFPLTVTSAQKNPTAFYLCASSSYTLYSNQPQHFGDGTRLSIL.

The V gene is TRBV28, the J gene TRBJ2-1; 7 nucleotides line up with TRBD2. The junction had 9 bases not matched to a gene; V was cut back by 5 bases and J by 5 bases. The CDR3 is 15 residues long. CDR1 is MDHEN and CDR2 is SYDVKM in the germline V gene. CDR3 sequence reads: CASSPPREGHNEQFF. The CDR3 DNA follows: TGTGCCAGCAGTCCCCCCAGGGAGGGCCACAATGAGCAGTTCTTC.

The gene calls are TRBV28 and TRBJ2-7; 9 nucleotides match TRBD2. In germline, CDR1 is MDHEN, CDR2 SYDVKM. The CDR3 is made up of 15 amino acids. V shed 6 bases and J 3 bases; nucleotides not matched to a gene: 9. This CDR3 reads CASRPTLAGVYEQYF. The CDR3 bases are TGTGCCAGCAGGCCCACACTAGCGGGTGTCTACGAGCAGTACTTC.

The rearrangement joins TRBV6-5 to TRBJ2-5, with D unclear. This CDR3 has 14 amino acids. Germline CDR1 reads MNHEY; CDR2 reads SVGAGI. V dropped 2 bases and J dropped 3 bases, with 10 bases sitting between them. The CDR3 bases are TGTGCCAGCAGTTACGTTTCCAGTAAAGAGACCCAGTACTTC. Its translation is CASSYVSSKETQYF.

V is TRBV28 and J is TRBJ1-4; 10 bases line up with TRBD1. Germline values: CDR1 MDHEN, CDR2 SYDVKM. The length of the CDR3 is 13 residues. Unmatched junction bases numbered 1, after V lost 6 bases and J lost 6 bases. DNA of the CDR3: TGTGCCAGCAGGGACAGGGGGGATGAAAAACTGTTTTTT. Protein: CASRDRGDEKLFF.

The chain employs TRBV18 and TRBJ2-5; possible D gene TRBD1, 5 bases. Germline CDR1 is KGHSH and CDR2 is LQKENI. Trimming stripped 3 bases from V and 2 bases from J, with 13 bases between. The CDR3 runs to 15 residues. The DNA for the CDR3 is TGTGCCAGCTCACCCTTTCCTGGGGCGCAAGAGACCCAGTACTTC. Translation gives CASSPFPGAQETQYF.

CDR3 sequence reads: CASSLYRDEQYF. The CDR3 coding sequence is TGTGCCAGCAGCTTATACAGGGACGAGCAGTACTTC. This sequence joins TRBV7-2 and TRBJ2-7; tentatively, D is TRBD1 (6 bases). The germline V gene has CDR1 SGHTA and CDR2 FQGNSA. The CDR3 consists of 12 residues. Trimming pared 2 bases from V and 5 bases from J, leaving 7 bases between.

This clone was seen only once. The chain links TRBV9 to TRBJ1-1; TRBD1 aligns across 8 bases. V lost 7 bases, J lost 0 bases, and 2 bases stayed unmatched. Per the germline V gene, CDR1 is SGDLS and CDR2 is YYNGEE. The CDR3 extends over 13 amino acids. The CDR3 loop is CASGTGVNTEAFF. CDR3 bases: TGTGCCAGCGGGACAGGCGTGAACACTGAAGCTTTCTTT.

The chain carries TRBV19 and TRBJ1-1, with a weak D call TRBD1 (5 bases). Trimming took 3 bases from V and 4 from J, leaving 18 bases between them. CDR3 length: 16 residues. CDR1 LNHDA and CDR2 SQIVND come from the germline V gene (reference sequence). CDR3 residues: CASSISPAKRGTEAFF. CDR3 nucleotide sequence: TGTGCCAGTAGTATCAGTCCCGCCAAAAGGGGCACTGAAGCTTTCTTT. Combining the CDR3 with reference TRBV19 and TRBJ1-1 gives the whole variable domain DGGITQSPKYLFRKEGQNVTLSCEQNLNHDAMYWYRQDPGQGLRLIYYSQIVNDFQKGDIAEGYSVSREKKESFPLTVTSAQKNPTAFYLCASSISPAKRGTEAFFGQGTRLTVV.

The CDR3 sequence: CASSEYFREREGGGELFF. In DNA, the CDR3 is TGTGCCAGCAGTGAATATTTTAGGGAGCGGGAGGGCGGCGGGGAGCTGTTTTTT. The chain carries TRBV25-1 and TRBJ2-2, with 10 bases that match TRBD2. V was pared by 0 bases and J by 7 bases, with 11 bases of the junction left unmatched. The CDR3 totals 18 residues. CDR1 and CDR2 from the germline V gene are MGHDK and SYGVNS. Full variable domain (missing parts from reference TRBV25-1 and TRBJ2-2): EADIYQTPRYLVIGTGKKITLECSQTMGHDKMYWYQQDPGMELHLIHYSYGVNSTEKGDLSSESTVSRIRTEHFPLTLESARPSHTSQYLCASSEYFREREGGGELFFGEGSRLTVL.

The rearrangement joins TRBV7-2 to TRBJ2-7, with unresolved D. Per germline, CDR1 SGHTA and CDR2 FQGNSA. Trimming removed 1 base from V and 0 bases from J, with 7 bases in between. There are 14 residues in the CDR3. CDR3 loop: CASSLVPLSYEQYF. DNA of the CDR3: TGTGCCAGCAGCTTAGTGCCACTCTCCTACGAGCAGTACTTC.

This sequence joins TRBV6-4 and TRBJ2-5, with a weak D call TRBD2 (5 bases). Trimming shortened V by 3 bases and J by 1 base, and 6 bases separated the two germline ends. Germline loops: CDR1 MRHNA, CDR2 SNTAGT. The CDR3 sequence is 13 residues long. The CDR3 here is CASSEEAQETQYF. CDR3 DNA sequence: TGTGCCAGCAGTGAGGAGGCCCAAGAGACCCAGTACTTC.

The chain recombines TRBV19 with TRBJ2-1; 7 bases match TRBD1. The CDR3 has 15 residues. After removal of 6 bases from V and 0 bases from J, the junction contained 5 bases not matched to a gene. CDR1 is LNHDA, CDR2 SQIVND, per germline (reference sequence). CDR3 region: CASSPDRASYNEQFF. CDR3 sequence (DNA): TGTGCCAGTAGCCCCGACAGGGCCTCCTACAATGAGCAGTTCTTC. Complete variable domain (other parts from reference TRBV19 and TRBJ2-1): DGGITQSPKYLFRKEGQNVTLSCEQNLNHDAMYWYRQDPGQGLRLIYYSQIVNDFQKGDIAEGYSVSREKKESFPLTVTSAQKNPTAFYLCASSPDRASYNEQFFGPGTRLTVL.

This rearrangement joins TRBV5-1 to TRBJ1-1, with a possible D match to TRBD1 (5 bases). The CDR3 is 14 amino acids. The germline CDR1 and CDR2 sequences are SGHRS and YFSETQ. V was shortened by 0 bases and J by 2 bases, with 8 bases between the two germline ends. The CDR3 bases are TGCGCCAGCAGCTTGGGACGGACAAACACTGAAGCTTTCTTT. Translation gives CASSLGRTNTEAFF.

The CDR3 loop reads CASSEWVLTAGDSNEQFF. The CDR3 coding sequence is TGTGCCAGCAGTGAATGGGTCCTAACAGCGGGAGATAGCAATGAGCAGTTCTTC. J is TRBJ2-1 and V is TRBV25-1; 8 bases line up with TRBD2. The CDR3 runs 18 residues. Looked up from germline, CDR1 is MGHDK and CDR2 is SYGVNS. V trimming: 1 base; J trimming: 6 bases; junction bases outside the gene matches: 14.

CDR3: CASRVFEGESYNEQFF. The CDR3 DNA reads TGTGCCAGCAGAGTCTTTGAGGGGGAATCCTACAATGAGCAGTTCTTC. The chain couples TRBV2 to TRBJ2-1, with a tentative D call TRBD1 (6 bases). This CDR3 contains 16 residues. V was clipped by 6 bases and J by 1 base, with 16 bases between them. Germline CDR1 reads SNHLY; CDR2 reads FYNNEI.

This clone came up a few times. This chain links TRBV9 with TRBJ1-4; 7 bases are shared with TRBD1. Germline assignment: CDR1 SGDLS and CDR2 YYNGEE. V shed 0 bases, J shed 3 bases, and the junction held 8 bases outside the gene matches. The CDR3 totals 17 residues. The CDR3 loop is CASSVAQQGGSNEKLFF. CDR3 sequence (DNA): TGTGCCAGCAGCGTAGCTCAACAAGGGGGCTCTAATGAAAAACTGTTTTTT.

The chain is built from TRBV4-2 and TRBJ1-6; tentatively, D is TRBD1 (6 bases). The CDR3 covers 15 residues. V gave up 2 bases and J gave up 7 bases, with 12 bases separating them. Germline V CDR1 and CDR2: LGHNA, YNFKEQ. CDR3 bases: TGTGCCAGCAGCCAATTGACAGGTCCCAATTCACCCCTCCACTTT. This encodes CASSQLTGPNSPLHF.

This rearrangement joins TRBV10-3 to TRBJ2-5, with a weak D call TRBD2 (6 bases). The J call may not be correct, given that the DNA end is closer to TRBJ2-7. Germline CDR1 and CDR2: ENHRY and SYGVKD. There are 13 residues in the CDR3. The CDR3 DNA is TGTGCCATCAGTTTAGCGGCCAACTACGAGCAGTACTTC. This encodes CAISLAANYEQYF.

The rearrangement uses TRBV10-3 and TRBJ2-3; tentative D call: TRBD1 (6 bases). V lost 2 bases and J 1 base, leaving 16 bases between the germline ends. In germline, CDR1 is ENHRY, CDR2 SYGVKD. CDR3 length equals 17 residues. The CDR3 nucleotides read TGTGCCATCAGTGAGGGGTGGGGGCAGGGAGGCACAGATACGCAGTATTTT. Translated: CAISEGWGQGGTDTQYF.

J is TRBJ2-5 and V is TRBV18; 8 bases match TRBD1. Judging by the DNA end, TRBJ2-7 fits better; the J call may be wrong. The CDR3 loop spans 13 amino acids. The germline V gene encodes CDR1 KGHSH and CDR2 LQKENI. The DNA of the CDR3 is TGTGCCAGCTCACCTCACAGGGGGGACGAGCAGTACTTC. Translating it yields CASSPHRGDEQYF.